This T cell receptor beta chain comes out of a study of T cells in tumors after PD-1 blockade. Germline V gene lookup returns CDR1 SEHNR and CDR2 FQNEAQ (reference sequence). This CDR3 comprises 17 residues. V gave up 5 bases and J gave up 8 bases; unmatched junction bases: 11. Generated by immunoSEQ multiplex PCR, the TCRdb table keeps only in-frame clones and is missing some. Of roughly 19,000 clones listed, around 85% are singletons. The source of this sequence is a human donor with advanced basal cell or squamous cell carcinoma (not recorded which). Here the sequenced sample was PBMCs, taken after anti-PD-1 therapy. The chain carries TRBV7-9 and TRBJ2-2; 13 nucleotides match TRBD2. In nucleotides, the CDR3 is TGTGCCAGCAGCCACGGACTAGCGGGAGAATTAACAGGGGAGCTGTTTTTT. It encodes CASSHGLAGELTGELFF.